Listed here is a single T cell receptor (beta chain). The source of the sample is a study of blood T cell repertoires in COVID-19. About the research overall: Whether acute or convalescent, the COVID-19 samples came from the United States, Italy and Spain. From T cells, B-cell-depleted T cells, or PBMCs came the material, which was cDNA or gDNA.

Authors' processing steps: Reference gene primers were amplified, and this amplification served to estimate nucleated cell counts. The assay was immunoSEQ multiplex PCR, and TCRdb's table has in-frame clones only and misses some. That table gives V, J and clone size, and the DNA gave D and trimming. This sample has about 120,000 clones, with roughly 83% found just once. After removal of 6 bases from V and 4 bases from J, the junction contained 13 bases not matched to a gene. The germline gives CDR1 KGHDR, CDR2 SFDVKD. This CDR3 contains 16 residues. The V call is TRBV24-1, the J call TRBJ1-2; 7 bases align to TRBD1. Specimen: peripheral blood. This sequence originates from a man aged 40-55 years with active or convalescent COVID-19. DNA of the CDR3: TGTGCCACCAGTACGGGATCGGACAGGATGTCCTATGGCTACACCTTC. Amino acid sequence: CATSTGSDRMSYGYTF.